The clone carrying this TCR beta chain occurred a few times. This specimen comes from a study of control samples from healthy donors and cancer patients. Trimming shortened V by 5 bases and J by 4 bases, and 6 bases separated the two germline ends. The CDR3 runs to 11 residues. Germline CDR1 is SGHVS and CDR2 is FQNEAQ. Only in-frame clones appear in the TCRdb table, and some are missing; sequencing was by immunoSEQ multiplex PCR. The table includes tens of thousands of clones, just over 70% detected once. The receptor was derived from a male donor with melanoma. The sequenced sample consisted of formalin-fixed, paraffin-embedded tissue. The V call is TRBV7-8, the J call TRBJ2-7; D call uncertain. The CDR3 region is CASSNMYEQYF. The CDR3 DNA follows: TGTGCCAGCAGCAACATGTACGAGCAGTACTTC. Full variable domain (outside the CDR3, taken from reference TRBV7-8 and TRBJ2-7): GAGVSQSPRYKVAKRGQDVALRCDPISGHVSLFWYQQALGQGPEFLTYFQNEAQLDKSGLPSDRFFAERPEGSVSTLKIQRTQQEDSAVYLCASSNMYEQYFGPGTRLTVT.